In this sample, the clone carrying this T cell receptor beta chain turned up many times. Using RNA transcripts, the TCR beta CDR3 regions were amplified. First-round RT-PCR employed HTBI primers, with a second-round multiplex PCR after it. TCRdb independently ran MiXCR on the multiplex PCR reads; one entry per CDR3 protein. The data hold hundreds of thousands of distinct CDR3 sequences, with about 15% observed a single time. This sample was taken from a study of Graves' ophthalmopathy and Graves' hyperthyroidism. The TCR was taken from a woman in her twenties or thirties with Graves' ophthalmopathy. Sequenced: blood.

CDR3 residues: CASGPGQGGETQYF. CDR3 nucleotide sequence: TGTGCTAGTGGCCCCGGACAGGGGGGGGAGACCCAGTACTTC. This chain connects TRBV12-5 to TRBJ2-5; 10 nucleotides match TRBD1. The V and J ends lost 6 bases and 5 bases, in that order; junction bases with no gene match: 6. The CDR3 is 14 residues long. Per germline, CDR1 LGHNT and CDR2 FRNRAP.